The present T cell receptor (beta chain) was sequenced within a study of control samples from healthy donors and cancer patients. The V and J ends lost 0 bases and 8 bases respectively, with 16 bases between them. This CDR3 is 15 amino acids long. CDR1 LGHDT and CDR2 YNNKEL come from the germline V gene (reference sequence). Here immunoSEQ multiplex PCR was the method, and the copy in TCRdb shows in-frame clones only, minus some. In the table there are roughly 100,000 clones, 85% to 90% of which are singletons. The gene calls are TRBV3-1 (or the pseudogene TRBV3-2) and TRBJ1-2, with unresolved D. The source of this sequence is a man between 60 and 70 years old with lung cancer. Sequencing used PBMCs. The CDR3 nucleotides read TGTGCCAGCAGCCAAGATGGGAGGACCCGACTGGGCTACACCTTC. This translates into CASSQDGRTRLGYTF.